One and the same sample provided the 25 T cell receptor beta chains below, sequenced in a study of T cell clonotyping in hematopoietic cell transplantation. TCRdb's copy holds only in-frame clones and misses some; the assay was immunoSEQ multiplex PCR. Seen here are approximately 27,000 clones, approximately 94% observed once, and the top ten hold approximately 2.1%. Noted time point: recipient sample about 28 days before transplant, after cytoreduction. The source was peripheral blood mononuclear cells, collected before stem cell transplant. These receptors came from a man aged 50-60 years with acute myeloid leukemia. Some clones in this sample may be carry-over from other donors' samples.

The rearrangement uses TRBV30 and TRBJ1-3, with 11 bases lining up with TRBD1. Germline-derived CDR1 and CDR2 are GTSNPN and SVGIG (reference sequence). The CDR3 is 19 residues long. V shed 0 bases and J 0 bases; nucleotides not matched to a gene: 10. The CDR3: CAWSVSRGTGGDSGNTIYF. The CDR3 DNA reads as TGTGCCTGGAGTGTCTCCCGGGGGACAGGGGGGGACTCTGGAAACACCATATATTTT.

The V call is TRBV7-2, the J call TRBJ2-5; D may correspond to TRBD1 or TRBD2 (5 bases each). Germline V gene sequence: CDR1 SGHTA, CDR2 FQGNSA. The CDR3 runs to 15 residues. Trimming shortened V by 5 bases and J by 1 base, and 14 bases separated the two germline ends. This CDR3 is CASSLRRDRQETQYF. CDR3 sequence (DNA): TGTGCCAGCAGCCTGCGCCGGGACCGCCAAGAGACCCAGTACTTC.

The table lists this clone with a count of one. Here the CDR3 DNA reads TGTGCCACCAGCAGAGGCCAGGGCCAGGAGACCCAGTACTTC. It translates to CATSRGQGQETQYF. The genes are TRBV15 and TRBJ2-5, with D possibly being TRBD1 (5 bases). Trimming shortened V by 1 base and J by 5 bases, and 11 bases separated the two germline ends. In germline, CDR1 is LNHNV, CDR2 YYDKDF (reference sequence). CDR3 length: 14 amino acids.

A word on this clone: Distinct nucleotide sequences in the sample also encode this CDR3. CDR3 amino acids: CAWSVRGGSQPQHF. In DNA, the CDR3 is TGTGCCTGGAGTGTACGGGGGGGCAGTCAGCCCCAGCATTTT. The chain joins TRBV30 to TRBJ1-5; D perhaps matches TRBD1 (6 bases). Looked up from germline, CDR1 is GTSNPN and CDR2 is SVGIG (reference sequence). The CDR3 loop spans 14 amino acids. V gave up 0 bases and J gave up 6 bases, with 12 bases separating them. Full variable domain (outside the CDR3, taken from reference TRBV30 and TRBJ1-5): SQTIHQWPATLVQPVGSPLSLECTVEGTSNPNLYWYRQAAGRGLQLLFYSVGIGQISSEVPQNLSASRPQDRQFILSSKKLLLSDSGFYLCAWSVRGGSQPQHFGDGTRLSIL.

The chain employs TRBV4-2 and TRBJ2-1; 10 bases fit TRBD2. Germline V lookup: CDR1 LGHNA, CDR2 YNFKEQ. Losses at the gene ends were 3 bases for V and 5 bases for J; bases not matched to a gene: 7. The CDR3 consists of 16 residues. CDR3 DNA: TGTGCCAGCAGCCAGGGTGAAGCGGGGGGGCACAATGAGCAGTTCTTC. Its translation is CASSQGEAGGHNEQFF.

The J gene is TRBJ1-1, the V gene TRBV7-9; 7 bases map to TRBD1. V was pared by 3 bases and J by 9 bases, with 4 bases of the junction left unmatched. This CDR3 has 12 residues. CDR1 and CDR2 from the germline V gene are SEHNR and FQNEAQ (reference sequence). CDR3 loop: CASSFDRVKAFF. As DNA, the CDR3 is TGTGCCAGCAGCTTTGACAGGGTAAAAGCTTTCTTT. Full variable domain (remainder filled in from reference TRBV7-9 and TRBJ1-1): DTGVSQNPRHKITKRGQNVTFRCDPISEHNRLYWYRQTLGQGPEFLTYFQNEAQLEKSRLLSDRFSAERPKGSFSTLEIQRTEQGDSAMYLCASSFDRVKAFFGQGTRLTVV.

The chain has TRBV7-9 and TRBJ2-1, with 7 bases lining up with TRBD2. The CDR3 is 15 residues long. J was trimmed by 4 bases and V by 3 bases; bases with no gene match: 6. In germline, CDR1 is SEHNR, CDR2 FQNEAQ (reference sequence). Here the CDR3 reads CASSFREGQYNEQFF. CDR3 DNA sequence: TGTGCCAGCAGCTTCAGGGAGGGCCAATACAATGAGCAGTTCTTC.

V and J are TRBV28 and TRBJ1-4; perhaps TRBD1 as D (6 bases). V lost 2 bases and J 6 bases, leaving 19 bases between the germline ends. Germline lookup yields CDR1 MDHEN and CDR2 SYDVKM. This CDR3 spans 17 amino acids. As DNA, the CDR3 is TGTGCCAGCAGTTTAACCGGCAAGGTGGGGGCTTATGAAAAACTGTTTTTT. Translating gives CASSLTGKVGAYEKLFF.

The chain combines TRBV28 with TRBJ2-5; the D gene is possibly TRBD1 (7 bases). This CDR3 contains 15 residues. The V gene lost 6 bases and the J gene lost 3 bases, with 17 bases spanning the gap. Germline V gene lookup returns CDR1 MDHEN and CDR2 SYDVKM. The CDR3 reads CASRGGGAVEETQYF. CDR3 DNA: TGTGCCAGCAGAGGGGGCGGGGCGGTTGAAGAGACCCAGTACTTC.

V gene TRBV29-1 combines with J gene TRBJ2-1; 9 bases map to TRBD2. The germline V gene encodes CDR1 SQVTM and CDR2 ANQGSEA. Trimming at V came to 5 bases and at J to 8 bases, leaving 4 bases not matched to a gene. The CDR3 is 12 amino acids. The CDR3 is CSVISGSYEQFF. In DNA, the CDR3 is TGCAGCGTTATTAGCGGGAGTTATGAGCAGTTCTTC.

In this sample, this clone turned up once. CDR3 DNA: TGTGCCAGCAGTGAGGGGTGGCCCTCTGAAGCTTTCTTT. Protein sequence: CASSEGWPSEAFF. The chain is built from TRBV6-5 and TRBJ1-1; TRBD1 is a possible D gene (5 bases). In germline, CDR1 is MNHEY, CDR2 SVGAGI. Trimming cost V 5 bases and J 6 bases, with 13 bases left between them. The CDR3 extends over 13 amino acids.

The sample holds a few counts of this clone. CDR3 DNA sequence: TGTGCCAGCAGCTCCCTCCGGGACAGGGGGGATCAGCCCCAGCATTTT. This gives the protein CASSSLRDRGDQPQHF. This chain links TRBV5-6 with TRBJ1-5; TRBD1 matches 11 bases. CDR3 length: 16 residues. Trimming took 3 bases from V and 5 from J; bases not matched to a gene: 7. Germline lookup yields CDR1 SGHDT and CDR2 YYEEEE. The complete variable domain, with remaining parts taken from reference TRBV5-6 and TRBJ1-5, reads DAGVTQSPTHLIKTRGQQVTLRCSPKSGHDTVSWYQQALGQGPQFIFQYYEEEERQRGNFPDRFSGHQFPNYSSELNVNALLLGDSALYLCASSSLRDRGDQPQHFGDGTRLSIL.

The V gene is TRBV7-3, the J gene TRBJ2-3, with 9 bases matching TRBD1. V was clipped by 5 bases and J by 6 bases; unmatched bases: 12. Germline values: CDR1 SGHTA, CDR2 FQGTGA. There are 16 residues in the CDR3. DNA of the CDR3: TGTGCCAGCAGCGAAATCGGGACAGGGTCAGGGGATACGCAGTATTTT. It yields the protein CASSEIGTGSGDTQYF.

The chain carries TRBV4-2 and TRBJ2-2; 7 nucleotides line up with TRBD2. Germline lookup yields CDR1 LGHNA and CDR2 YNFKEQ. With V trimmed by 0 bases and J by 0 bases, 1 base remained unmatched. The CDR3 is made up of 16 amino acids. CDR3 DNA: TGTGCCAGCAGCCAAGATGCGGGGGCGAACACCGGGGAGCTGTTTTTT. Protein: CASSQDAGANTGELFF.

The genes are TRBV2 and TRBJ1-3; D not certain. The germline V gene has CDR1 SNHLY and CDR2 FYNNEI. The CDR3 totals 12 residues. V lost 6 bases and J lost 0, with 3 bases in between. The CDR3 nucleotides read TGTGCCAGCAGGATCTCTGGAAACACCATATATTTT. It yields the protein CASRISGNTIYF.

In this sample, this clone turned up a few times. The gene calls are TRBV6-1 and TRBJ2-7, with 9 bases fitting TRBD1. The V and J ends lost 6 bases and 3 bases, in that order; junction bases with no gene match: 6. This CDR3 has 14 residues. Germline V CDR1 and CDR2: MNHNS, SASEGT. The CDR3 here is CASRPRDRVYEQYF. CDR3 nucleotide sequence: TGTGCCAGCAGGCCCCGGGACAGGGTCTACGAGCAGTACTTC.

The rearrangement uses TRBV25-1 and TRBJ1-2; D ambiguous. CDR3 length equals 13 residues. The germline V and J ends were trimmed by 1 base and 6 bases, with 9 bases remaining between them. The germline V gene has CDR1 MGHDK and CDR2 SYGVNS. CDR3 nucleotide sequence: TGTGCCAGCAGTGAATTTGGGAGGGATGGCTACACCTTC. Protein: CASSEFGRDGYTF.

The chain is built from TRBV18 and TRBJ2-2; no definite D call. CDR1 and CDR2 (germline): KGHSH, LQKENI. V shed 3 bases and J shed 2 bases, with 7 bases lying between them. This CDR3 contains 14 residues. As DNA, the CDR3 is TGTGCCAGCTCACCCCAAGTTAACACCGGGGAGCTGTTTTTT. This encodes CASSPQVNTGELFF.

The chain is built from TRBV19 and TRBJ2-7; tentatively, D is TRBD1 (5 bases). V dropped 3 bases and J dropped 2 bases, with 11 bases sitting between them. CDR1 LNHDA and CDR2 SQIVND come from the germline V gene (reference sequence). The CDR3 totals 14 residues. The CDR3 coding sequence is TGTGCCAGTAGTATTGACAGCGCTACCTACGAGCAGTACTTC. It encodes CASSIDSATYEQYF. Using reference TRBV19 and TRBJ2-7 for the parts outside the CDR3, the full variable domain is DGGITQSPKYLFRKEGQNVTLSCEQNLNHDAMYWYRQDPGQGLRLIYYSQIVNDFQKGDIAEGYSVSREKKESFPLTVTSAQKNPTAFYLCASSIDSATYEQYFGPGTRLTVT.

The V and J genes are TRBV15 and TRBJ1-1; unclear D gene. Germline CDR1 LNHNV, CDR2 YYDKDF (reference sequence). Trimming removed 0 bases from V and 1 base from J, with 9 bases in between. The CDR3 loop spans 15 amino acids. The CDR3 sequence is CATSRDFRGNTEAFF. The CDR3 nucleotides are TGTGCCACCAGCAGAGATTTTCGAGGGAACACTGAAGCTTTCTTT.

The rearrangement links TRBV7-2 to TRBJ2-7, with TRBD1 identical over 9 bases. The CDR3 covers 15 residues. Germline lookup yields CDR1 SGHTA and CDR2 FQGNSA. V lost 5 bases and J lost 3; bases outside the gene matches: 8. DNA of the CDR3: TGTGCCAGCAGCATCCGACAGGGGGGAAACTACGAGCAGTACTTC. It encodes CASSIRQGGNYEQYF.

The chain couples TRBV4-1 to TRBJ2-7; the match to TRBD1 covers 7 bases. Germline V lookup: CDR1 MGHRA, CDR2 YSYEKL. The CDR3 runs 13 residues. The J segment lost 3 bases and the V segment lost 4 bases, leaving 3 bases of the junction unmatched. The CDR3 DNA reads as TGCGCCAGCAGCCGTGGGACAGTCTACGAGCAGTACTTC. Protein product: CASSRGTVYEQYF.

This sequence joins TRBV5-6 and TRBJ2-3, with 9 bases identical to TRBD1. Germline lookup yields CDR1 SGHDT and CDR2 YYEEEE. CDR3 length equals 15 residues. With 4 bases clipped from V and 3 bases from J, the junction kept 6 bases outside the gene matches. The CDR3 loop reads CASSRYRGQTDTQYF. In nucleotides, the CDR3 is TGTGCCAGCAGCCGATACAGGGGGCAGACAGATACGCAGTATTTT.

The rearrangement joins TRBV28 to TRBJ1-6, with unresolved D. V gave up 7 bases and J gave up 6 bases, with 10 bases separating them. This CDR3 has 13 amino acids. The germline CDR1 and CDR2 sequences are MDHEN and SYDVKM. DNA for the CDR3: TGTGCCAGCACCCCGTTGAGTAATTCACCCCTCCACTTT. It encodes CASTPLSNSPLHF.

The rearrangement links TRBV28 to TRBJ1-2; 9 nucleotides align to TRBD1. The CDR3 contains 16 residues. V shed 2 bases, J shed 5 bases, and the junction held 9 bases outside the gene matches. The germline CDR1 and CDR2 sequences are MDHEN and SYDVKM. DNA of the CDR3: TGTGCCAGCAGTTTACCCGGGACAGGGAGAAGATATGGCTACACCTTC. It specifies CASSLPGTGRRYGYTF.